Described below is a single T cell receptor (beta chain) sequence and its context. This clone's antigen is unknown. No base quality information exists; no much larger clone differs at one position. This specimen belongs to a study of shared clonotypes between healthy human individuals (dated by TCRdb to the early 2020s). Study-level background: A few men and two women, aged 18 to 49 years, made up the cohort. For each donor, three plates each were used for CD4 naive and CD4 memory, two plates were used for CD8 naive, and one plate was used for CD8 memory. To estimate repertoire size and how much clonotypes are shared between individuals, the study performed deep sequencing of blood TCR repertoires from a handful of healthy adults. Libraries were prepared and TCR repertoires were sequenced by different laboratories using diverse techniques, in order to increase sequencing depth and limit assay-specific biases. Leukapheresis yielded between about 0.9 and 8.9 billion PBMCs per donor. Study-wide conclusions, independent of this receptor: Higher generation probabilities were observed for clonotypes shared by all four sorted-subset donors than for non-shared clonotypes. Naive subsets generally had larger estimated clonotype richness than memory subsets did. Pairwise subsampling led to the expectation that sequencing depth would affect the degree of clonotype sharing among donors. Even with the large sequencing depth, rarefaction of the sorted-subset datasets indicated that sequencing was incomplete. The small number of donors limited the genetic and exposure-history diversity represented. Only blood was sampled, and tissue TCR repertoires likely differ from those in blood. When a handful of donors were compared, the shared fraction of clonotypes was 5% to 6.5% for naive CD4, approximately 3.3% for naive CD8, 2.3% for memory CD4, and roughly 0.4% for memory CD8.

Using the deep immunoSEQ assay, TCR CDR3 regions were amplified from genomic DNA by multiplex PCR. Extracted genomic DNA from each cell subset was spread evenly across all wells of several immunoSEQ 96-well plates, with each plate serving as a replicate. Each replicate PCR for sorted subsets received roughly 200 ng genomic DNA, equal to roughly 30,000 T cell genomes. Purified libraries were quantified with a Qubit 3.0 fluorometer, sized on a Bioanalyzer 2100, and re-quantified with the KAPA Library Quantification kit. Every immunoSEQ 96-well plate was sequenced on a dedicated single-read 150-cycle Illumina NextSeq 550 flow cell. The study's own analysis went as follows. Because the immunoSEQ output held only junctional sequences and lacked quality scores, the filtering could not match the filtering applied to full-length reads. To assign V/J genes and CDR3, sequences were annotated using PyIR, a Python wrapper for IgBLAST v1.9, with IMGT germline references. Reads with weak V/J assignments (E-value above 1e-6), missing CDR3, stop codons, out-of-frame junctions, or ambiguous translated residues were removed. V3J clonotypes were defined as sequences sharing the same inferred V gene, J gene, and CDR3 amino acid sequence. The percentage overlap between two repertoires was calculated by dividing the number of shared unique clonotypes by the size of the smaller repertoire. RTK rarefaction, the Chao1 estimator, and Recon v2.1 estimates of unobserved clonotypes were used to assess repertoire richness. Generation probabilities for all TCRbeta clonotypes obtained by the gDNA method from a few donors were computed using OLGA. TCRdb limited this immuneACCESS table to in-frame rearrangements with V and J called. A share of clones is missing; checked studies link under half to unresolved V genes, and the rest is unexplained. V, J and clone size are those of that table, while D and trimming were read from the DNA. Recorded for this sample are over a million clones; under 99% of them occurred a single time. The ten largest clones capture roughly 0.42% of the sample.

Healthy HIV-negative adults with no recently reported acute infections or vaccinations were included as donors. Only Caucasian adults living in Nashville, Tennessee, USA were represented among the donors. CD4+ T cells were enriched through magnetic negative selection, after which naive cells were positively selected on CD45RA and the remaining negative fraction served as the memory subset. Blood was collected by leukapheresis, and PBMCs were isolated by Ficoll-Histopaque density gradient centrifugation and then cryopreserved in liquid nitrogen vapor phase. Purity and quantity of every magnetically sorted T cell population were checked by analytical flow cytometry. Genomic DNA was isolated from every sorted fraction and measured by UV absorbance on a Nanodrop 2000c. Trimming removed 5 bases from V and 11 bases from J, leaving 10 bases between the germline ends. The CDR3 has 11 amino acids, counting the end cysteine and phenylalanine. Of the read, only the CDR3 DNA is kept; its 33 bases are in frame from base 1. CDR1 and CDR2 are read off the germline V gene as MDHEN and SYDVKM.

The sequence was collected from a man aged 30 to 45 in good health. Here the chain combines TRBV28 and TRBJ2-1; TRBD1 is possibly the D segment (6 matching bases). Sequencing used naive CD4+ T cells sorted from blood. This specimen's cell subset or site label, interpreted: CD45RA+ positively selected. The bases are TGTGCCAGCAGTCAGGGGCCTAAGCAGTTCTTC. This codes for CASSQGPKQFF.